This T cell receptor beta chain appears in the sequencing data of a study of neurological immune-mediated disorders. General study points: None of the CDR3 amino acid sequences found in expanded clones was shared across subjects. This suggests that the TCR-beta repertoires were private in all groups. Whereas HTLV-1-associated myelopathy showed the most TCR clonal expansion, multiple sclerosis showed the least, with levels below those of healthy controls.

A 10-nucleotide random UMI tagged transcripts in template-switch 5'RACE cDNA synthesis. Each CDR3 protein gets one entry after TCRdb re-called the 5' RACE reads with MiXCR. The sample holds approximately 40,000 distinct CDR3 sequences, 10% to 13% seen once. This clonotype occurred many times. Its antigen remains unknown. CDR1 is DFQATT and CDR2 is SNEGSKA in the germline V gene (reference sequence). Trimming left V 6 bases short and J 1 base short, with 9 bases between. This CDR3 has 12 amino acids. The unsorted libraries were prepared from 2 million PBMCs (stored at -80 C). The TCR sequence derives from a woman in her twenties or thirties with HTLV-1-associated myelopathy (HAM/TSP). The chain links TRBV20-1 to TRBJ1-2, with unresolved D. Sequenced: PBMCs. CDR3 region: CSAAGHNYGYTF. The DNA of the CDR3 is TGCAGTGCAGCAGGTCATAACTATGGCTACACCTTC.